In this sample, the clone carrying this T cell receptor beta chain turned up many times. Individual cDNA molecules in this library carried unique molecular identifiers. TCRdb re-analysed the RACE reads in MiXCR, keeping a single row per CDR3 protein. The sample shows tens of thousands of distinct CDR3 sequences, 10% to 13% of them seen only once. Germline V gene sequence: CDR1 MDHEN, CDR2 SYDVKM. Trimming left V 2 bases short and J 0 bases short, with 1 base between. The CDR3 has 12 amino acids. This record belongs to a study of human T cells and chemical hapten exposure. Overall study: TCR yields per sample varied, mainly owing to small pooled library volume differences.

Specified time point: patch test 2, 6 weeks after DPC sensitization. Documented treatment: therapeutic diphenylcyclopropenone sensitization with weekly scalp DPC. The TCR comes from a woman in her 30s with alopecia areata. Some clones in this sample may be carry-over from other donors' samples. The rearrangement uses TRBV28 and TRBJ1-1; D is undetermined. The sample was whole blood, taken in connection with sensitization to the hapten diphenylcyclopropenone (DPC). The CDR3 nucleotides are TGTGCCAGCAGTTTACTGAACACTGAAGCTTTCTTT. This encodes CASSLLNTEAFF.